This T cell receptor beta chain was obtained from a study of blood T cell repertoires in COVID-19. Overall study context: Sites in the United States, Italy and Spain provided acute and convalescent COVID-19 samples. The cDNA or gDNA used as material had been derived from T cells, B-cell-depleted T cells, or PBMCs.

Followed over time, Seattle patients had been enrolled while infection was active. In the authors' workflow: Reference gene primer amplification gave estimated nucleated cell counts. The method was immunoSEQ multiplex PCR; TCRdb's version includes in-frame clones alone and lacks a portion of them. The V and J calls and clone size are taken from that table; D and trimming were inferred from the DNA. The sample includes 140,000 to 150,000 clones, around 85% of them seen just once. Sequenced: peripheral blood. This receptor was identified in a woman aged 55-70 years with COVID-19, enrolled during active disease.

The CDR3 loop is CASSLGKGVTVLSTDTQYF. CDR3 DNA sequence: TGTGCCAGCAGCTTAGGAAAGGGAGTTACCGTCCTTAGCACAGATACGCAGTATTTT. This rearrangement joins TRBV11-2 to TRBJ2-3; D perhaps matches TRBD2 (5 bases). This CDR3 is 19 amino acids long. In germline, CDR1 is SGHAT, CDR2 FQNNGV. V lost 1 base, J lost 0 bases, and 20 bases lay in between.